A single sample gave rise to the 19 T cell receptor beta chains below, sequenced in a study of CD8 T cells in ankylosing spondylitis. Overall study results and limits: What appeared characteristic of ankylosing spondylitis blood was a TCR beta motif of 7 or 8 highly homologous variants.

No antigens are known for them. TCRdb itself ran the 5' RACE reads through MiXCR, one entry per CDR3 protein. Here the sample spans more than 250,000 distinct CDR3 sequences, under 8.5% being singletons. The sequencing sample was made of blood, either unsorted or a sorted T cell fraction (not recorded which). These receptors were obtained from a male donor with ankylosing spondylitis.

This chain connects TRBV14 to TRBJ2-4; D is ambiguous. The CDR3 consists of 15 residues. The V end was cut by 1 base, the J end by 3 bases, with 10 bases between. The germline V gene encodes CDR1 SGHDN and CDR2 FVKESK. DNA for the CDR3: TGTGCCAGCAGCCAAGTGCAGATAGGCAAAAACATTCAGTACTTC. Translation: CASSQVQIGKNIQYF.

This clonotype was counted at least ten times. V usage is TRBV9 and J usage is TRBJ2-3; 7 bases line up with TRBD2. CDR1 is SGDLS and CDR2 is YYNGEE in the germline V gene. The V segment lost 4 bases and the J segment 1 base; nucleotides outside the gene matches: 6. This CDR3 is 15 amino acids long. As DNA, the CDR3 is TGTGCCAGCAGCTTTAGGGCGGGAGGCACAGATACGCAGTATTTT. This encodes CASSFRAGGTDTQYF.

This clonotype was detected many times. The chain links TRBV11-2 to TRBJ2-1; 9 positions agree with TRBD2. The CDR3 has 18 amino acids. CDR1 is SGHAT and CDR2 is FQNNGV in the germline V gene. The ends lost 3 bases at V and 8 bases at J; junction bases unmatched: 17. The CDR3 loop reads CASSFLPRLSGRMYEQFF. The CDR3 coding sequence is TGTGCCAGCAGCTTCTTGCCCCGACTAAGCGGGAGGATGTATGAGCAGTTCTTC.

This clonotype was seen a handful of times. The rearrangement uses TRBV11-3 and TRBJ1-2; TRBD1 might be the D (6 bases). Looked up from germline, CDR1 is SGHNT and CDR2 is YENEEA. The V end was cut by 3 bases, the J end by 8 bases, with 16 bases between. The CDR3 contains 14 residues. The CDR3 loop is CASSLVGGFGGYTF. DNA for the CDR3: TGTGCCAGCAGCTTGGTAGGGGGATTTGGCGGCTACACCTTC.

The chain couples TRBV7-7 to TRBJ2-5; D tentatively reads TRBD1 or TRBD2 (5 bases each). CDR1 is SSHAT and CDR2 is FNYEAQ in the germline V gene (reference sequence). This CDR3 has 17 amino acids. V was pared by 2 bases and J by 4 bases, with 20 bases between. CDR3: CASSLSPRVNGGETQYF. In nucleotides, the CDR3 is TGTGCCAGCAGCTTAAGCCCCCGGGTAAATGGGGGAGAGACCCAGTACTTC.

In its sample, this clonotype was seen many times. One junction end does not reproduce the germline sequence, and a read error may be involved. The chain uses TRBV29-1 and TRBJ2-4, with D perhaps matching TRBD1 (5 bases). This CDR3 is 12 amino acids long. Looked up from germline, CDR1 is SQVTM and CDR2 is ANQGSEA. The DNA of the CDR3 is TGCAGCGTTGAGGCGCAGGGCCGCATTCAGTATTTC. Translating it yields CSVEAQGRIQYF.

This clonotype was recorded many times. The CDR3 loop is CASSLEVRNYGYTF. DNA for the CDR3: TGTGCCAGCAGCTTGGAAGTCAGAAACTATGGCTACACCTTC. The V and J genes are TRBV7-8 and TRBJ1-2; D gene ambiguous. CDR1 and CDR2 (germline): SGHVS, FQNEAQ. V dropped 3 bases and J dropped 2 bases, with 10 bases sitting between them. The CDR3 loop spans 14 amino acids.

In this sample, this clonotype turned up a few times. The rearrangement links TRBV12-3 or TRBV12-4 to TRBJ1-2; 8 positions match TRBD1. Trimming at V came to 0 bases and at J to 7 bases, leaving 13 bases not matched to a gene. This CDR3 has 17 amino acids. CDR3 sequence: CASSLASLGTGGGGYTF. The CDR3 bases are TGTGCCAGCAGTTTAGCCTCCCTAGGTACAGGGGGAGGTGGCTACACCTTC.

This sequence joins TRBV6-4 and TRBJ2-1; perhaps TRBD2 as D (6 bases). The CDR3 spans 16 residues. V lost 2 bases and J 1 base, leaving 12 bases between the germline ends. The germline gives CDR1 MRHNA, CDR2 SNTAGT. The CDR3 DNA reads as TGTGCCAGCAGTGACGGTGGGAGGAGATCCTACAATGAGCAGTTCTTC. Translating it yields CASSDGGRRSYNEQFF.

This clonotype was seen many times. The chain uses TRBV29-1 and TRBJ2-3; D unclear. The CDR3 loop spans 16 amino acids. Germline-derived CDR1 and CDR2 are SQVTM and ANQGSEA. The V end was cut by 0 bases, the J end by 0 bases, with 13 bases between. The CDR3 DNA reads TGCAGCGTTGAAGAAGTAAACATCCGAAGCACAGATACGCAGTATTTT. It yields the protein CSVEEVNIRSTDTQYF.

This chain uses TRBV7-8 with TRBJ2-2; TRBD1 aligns across 10 bases. The junction had 13 bases not matched to a gene; V was cut back by 5 bases and J by 1 base. This CDR3 has 19 residues. Germline CDR1 SGHVS, CDR2 FQNEAQ. CDR3 DNA: TGTGCCAGCAGCCCTCAACGGACAGGGGGTTTTCGGAACACCGGGGAGCTGTTTTTT. Translated, it gives CASSPQRTGGFRNTGELFF.

The V and J genes are TRBV20-1 and TRBJ1-2; D gene uncertain. The CDR3 is 13 amino acids. Trimming took 6 bases from V and 7 from J, leaving 18 bases between them. Germline CDR1 and CDR2: DFQATT and SNEGSKA (reference sequence). CDR3 residues: CSALARHSSGYTF. The CDR3, as DNA: TGCAGTGCCCTCGCGAGGCATTCTTCTGGCTACACCTTC.

This clonotype has a count of ten or more. The V gene is TRBV20-1, the J gene TRBJ2-1, with 12 bases matching TRBD2. This CDR3 spans 13 amino acids. The germline V gene encodes CDR1 DFQATT and CDR2 SNEGSKA (reference sequence). J lost 11 bases, V lost 7 bases, and 9 bases had no gene match. The CDR3 region is CSGTGTSGPQQFF. CDR3 bases: TGCAGTGGTACCGGGACTAGCGGGCCCCAGCAGTTCTTC.

The V and J genes are TRBV10-3 and TRBJ2-5; D is unresolved. Trimming stripped 5 bases from V and 5 bases from J, with 6 bases between. The CDR3 loop spans 11 amino acids. CDR1 is ENHRY and CDR2 is SYGVKD in the germline V gene. The CDR3 is CAISQRETQYF. CDR3 DNA: TGTGCCATCAGTCAGAGGGAGACCCAGTACTTC.

This clonotype was counted only a few times. This chain joins TRBV7-3 and TRBJ2-2; 14 bases fit TRBD2. The junction had 6 bases not matched to a gene; V was cut back by 3 bases and J by 6 bases. The CDR3 consists of 17 residues. In germline, CDR1 is SGHTA, CDR2 FQGTGA. The CDR3 bases are TGTGCCAGCAGCTTCAGAGGGACTAGCGGGAGCCCCGGGGAGCTGTTTTTT. Its protein product is CASSFRGTSGSPGELFF.

In its sample, this clonotype was seen a few times. The J gene is TRBJ2-7, the V gene TRBV15; possibly TRBD1 for D (5 bases). Trimming took 0 bases from V and 7 from J, leaving 10 bases between them. CDR1 and CDR2 (germline): LNHNV, YYDKDF (reference sequence). This CDR3 has 13 residues. CDR3 amino acids: CATSRDQGREQYF. CDR3 nucleotides: TGTGCCACCAGCAGAGATCAGGGTAGGGAGCAGTACTTC.

The rearrangement uses TRBV12-3 or TRBV12-4 and TRBJ2-3; 8 positions agree with TRBD2. With 6 bases clipped from V and 3 bases from J, the junction kept 5 bases outside the gene matches. The length of the CDR3 is 14 residues. The CDR3: CASRPSGRTDTQYF. DNA for the CDR3: TGTGCCAGCAGACCCAGCGGGAGAACAGATACGCAGTATTTT.

The V gene is TRBV6-5, the J gene TRBJ2-7, with D perhaps given as TRBD1 or TRBD2 (6 bases each). The CDR3 runs 15 residues. V was cut by 0 bases and J by 0 bases, with 9 bases left in between. CDR1 is MNHEY and CDR2 is SVGAGI in the germline V gene. CDR3 DNA sequence: TGTGCCAGCAGTTACTCGAGGGGGGCCTCCTACGAGCAGTACTTC. Translating gives CASSYSRGASYEQYF.

This clonotype was detected ten times or more. The chain has TRBV6-2 or TRBV6-3 and TRBJ2-7; no firm D call. This CDR3 contains 12 residues. V was cut by 6 bases and J by 9 bases, with 15 bases left in between. CDR1 and CDR2 (germline): MNHEY, SVGEGT. CDR3 nucleotide sequence: TGTGCCAGCAGCCAAACACCTAGGTCGCAGTACTTC. It encodes CASSQTPRSQYF.